This T cell receptor (beta chain) emerged from a study of blood T cell repertoires in COVID-19. The wider study: Sample material is recorded as cDNA or gDNA derived from T cells, B-cell-depleted T cells, or PBMCs.

V gave up 5 bases and J gave up 5 bases; unmatched junction bases: 4. Germline lookup yields CDR1 KGHSH and CDR2 LQKENI. The CDR3 totals 13 residues. Seattle patients were enrolled during active infection and followed longitudinally. Sequencing was performed with immunoSEQ multiplex PCR; in TCRdb, only in-frame clones are kept and a portion is missing. Of 150,000 or so clones listed, over 75% are singletons. Sequencing was performed on peripheral blood. The chain links TRBV18 to TRBJ2-5; 8 positions match TRBD2. This TCR derives from a young man with COVID-19, enrolled during active disease. CDR3 DNA sequence: TGTGCCAGCTCAAACGGACTAGCCGAGACCCAGTACTTC. It codes for CASSNGLAETQYF.